This T cell receptor (beta chain) was sequenced in a study of blood T cells in healthy people across ages. Notes on the study in general: TCR beta diversity per million T cells fell roughly linearly with age. Naive CD4+ cell counts and diversity both ran higher in long-lived than in aged donors.

Of note for this clonotype: Antigen: not known.

Peripheral blood, approximately 10 milliliters per donor, was collected. CDR1 is SGHAT and CDR2 is FQDESV in the germline V gene (reference sequence). Trimming left V 5 bases short and J 1 base short, with 11 bases between. CDR3 length: 14 residues. Combining a sample-barcoded 5' primer with a J-beta primer mix, a second PCR ran for roughly 6 to 11 cycles. Every single cDNA molecule received a tag from a template-switch adaptor with 12 random nucleotides. TCRdb fed the 5' RACE reads into MiXCR, producing one record per CDR3 protein. The sample consists of fewer than 900,000 distinct CDR3 sequences, 45% to 50% of them appearing once.

Sequenced material: blood. The genes are TRBV11-1 and TRBJ1-1; D perhaps matches TRBD1 (5 bases). The sequence was collected from a woman aged 55-69 years in good health. CDR3 nucleotide sequence: TGTGCCAGCAGCCCACAGGCTGCGAACACTGAAGCTTTCTTT. Its protein is CASSPQAANTEAFF. Based on the CDR3 plus reference TRBV11-1 and TRBJ1-1, the full variable domain is EAEVAQSPRYKITEKSQAVAFWCDPISGHATLYWYRQILGQGPELLVQFQDESVVDDSQLPKDRFSAERLKGVDSTLKIQPAELGDSAMYLCASSPQAANTEAFFGQGTRLTVV.